The clone carrying this TCR beta chain was recorded only once. The antigen is undetermined. The data derive from a study of cytomegalovirus exposure and HLA in healthy donors. Notes on the study in general: Published work reported that the classifier diagnosed cytomegalovirus status with high specificity and sensitivity. Available immune exposure information covered CMV serostatus only. In an earlier analysis, most TCR beta V segments were productive about 87% or about 30% of the time. In vitro, three CMV-associated chains proved specific for CMV antigens.

PCR employed 60 Vbeta and 13 Jbeta primers. Profiled with immunoSEQ multiplex PCR; TCRdb holds only in-frame clones, not every one. The sample lists around 130,000 clones; approximately 69% were seen once. V was pared by 5 bases and J by 0 bases, with 20 bases between. Germline V lookup: CDR1 MDHEN, CDR2 SYDVKM. There are 18 residues in the CDR3. This clonotype originated in a middle-aged man in good health and CMV-seropositive. The chain couples TRBV28 to TRBJ1-3, with D perhaps matching TRBD1 (6 bases). The specimen was PBMCs. The CDR3 spells CASSRLGAVPGSGNTIYF. DNA of the CDR3: TGTGCCAGCAGTCGTTTGGGGGCAGTCCCCGGCTCTGGAAACACCATATATTTT.